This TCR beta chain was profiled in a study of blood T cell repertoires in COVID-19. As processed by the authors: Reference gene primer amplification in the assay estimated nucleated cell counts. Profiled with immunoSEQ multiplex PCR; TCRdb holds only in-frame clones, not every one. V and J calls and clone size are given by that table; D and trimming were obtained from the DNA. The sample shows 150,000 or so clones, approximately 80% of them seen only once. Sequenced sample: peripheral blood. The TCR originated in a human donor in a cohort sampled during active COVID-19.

This chain's CDR3 is CASSLVALAGVEQYF. The CDR3 region has the DNA TGCGCCAGCAGCTTGGTTGCTCTAGCGGGGGTTGAGCAGTACTTC. The V call is TRBV5-1, the J call TRBJ2-7; 10 bases are shared with TRBD2. Germline-derived CDR1 and CDR2 are SGHRS and YFSETQ. The CDR3 runs to 15 residues. V lost 0 bases and J lost 7; bases outside the gene matches: 7.